This TCR beta chain was retrieved from a study of T cells in Graves' hyperthyroidism and ophthalmopathy. This CDR3 contains 13 residues. Germline-derived CDR1 and CDR2 are KGHDR and SFDVKD. Deletions cut 7 bases from V and 2 bases from J, with 10 bases between. Overall study findings and caveats: By a 13 V-J model, ophthalmopathy was set apart from stable hyperthyroidism. Most clonotypes expanded in thyroid above 0.001 were likewise present in blood. The model's output predicted ophthalmopathy at a median of around 7 months prior to onset.

Using RNA transcripts as the source, TCR beta CDR3 regions were amplified. A set of HTBI primers served as the primers for a first-round RT-PCR of the TCR CDR3. MiXCR was run by TCRdb on the multiplex PCR reads, yielding one entry per CDR3 protein. The sample shows fewer than 750,000 distinct CDR3 sequences, around 46% of them seen only once. Many counts were recorded for this clonotype. Its target is unknown. What was sequenced was peripheral blood or thyroid tissue (not recorded which). The sequence came from a woman aged 18-35 years with Graves' hyperthyroidism. The chain is built from TRBV24-1 and TRBJ1-2, with D perhaps TRBD1 (5 bases). CDR3 in DNA: TGTGCCACCAGGGGGGACGGAAACTATGGCTACACCTTC. Its protein product is CATRGDGNYGYTF.